The 20 T cell receptor beta chains presented below share a single source sample, sequenced in a study of cytomegalovirus exposure and HLA in healthy donors. The PCR employed 60 Vbeta primers together with 13 Jbeta primers. Assay used: immunoSEQ multiplex PCR; TCRdb lists only in-frame clones, some missing. The top ten clones hold about 2% of a sample with about 280,000 clones, roughly 89% of them seen once. The sequencing input was PBMCs. The receptors originated from a woman between 18 and 30 years old in good health and CMV-seronegative.

The CDR3 bases are TGTGCCAGCAGCTTAGGGCCACAGGGAAAGTATGGCTACACCTTC. Translating gives CASSLGPQGKYGYTF. V usage is TRBV7-9 and J usage is TRBJ1-2, with D possibly being TRBD1 (6 bases). This CDR3 spans 15 amino acids. The V end was cut by 1 base, the J end by 5 bases, with 14 bases between. Germline V CDR1 and CDR2: SEHNR, FQNEAQ (reference sequence).

The chain is built from TRBV2 and TRBJ2-5; 7 bases are shared with TRBD2. Germline CDR1 is SNHLY and CDR2 is FYNNEI. Germline trimming cut 10 bases from V and 1 base from J; bases unmatched to any gene: 12. CDR3 length equals 15 residues. The CDR3 DNA is TGTGCCAACCGACTAGCCACATCCCTCCAAGAGACCCAGTACTTC. It translates to CANRLATSLQETQYF.

This clone was seen a single time. The chain employs TRBV9 and TRBJ1-1; no clear D. In germline, CDR1 is SGDLS, CDR2 YYNGEE. The V gene lost 0 bases and the J gene lost 11 bases, with 17 bases spanning the gap. CDR3 length: 14 residues. This CDR3 is CASSVDPNVRLAFF. For the CDR3, the DNA is TGTGCCAGCAGCGTAGATCCGAACGTTCGGTTGGCTTTCTTT. Full variable domain (remainder filled in from reference TRBV9 and TRBJ1-1): DSGVTQTPKHLITATGQRVTLRCSPRSGDLSVYWYQQSLDQGLQFLIQYYNGEERAKGNILERFSAQQFPDLHSELNLSSLELGDSALYFCASSVDPNVRLAFFGQGTRLTVV.

V and J are TRBV11-2 and TRBJ2-5; the D is unclear. V lost 4 bases and J 5 bases, leaving 5 bases between the germline ends. Germline assignment: CDR1 SGHAT and CDR2 FQNNGV. The CDR3 covers 11 residues. The CDR3 DNA reads TGTGCCAGCAGCTACGGGGAGACCCAGTACTTC. Translating it yields CASSYGETQYF.

The rearrangement links TRBV5-1 to TRBJ2-1; D ambiguous. Germline CDR1 is SGHRS and CDR2 is YFSETQ. The CDR3 runs to 15 residues. The V and J ends lost 4 bases and 6 bases respectively, with 17 bases between them. CDR3 nucleotides: TGCGCCAGCAGCGTAGGAAACCCAGGTACCAATGAGCAGTTCTTC. It specifies CASSVGNPGTNEQFF. Using reference TRBV5-1 and TRBJ2-1 for the parts outside the CDR3, the full variable domain is KAGVTQTPRYLIKTRGQQVTLSCSPISGHRSVSWYQQTPGQGLQFLFEYFSETQRNKGNFPGRFSGRQFSNSRSEMNVSTLELGDSALYLCASSVGNPGTNEQFFGPGTRLTVL.

V gene TRBV7-2 combines with J gene TRBJ2-7; 12 bases align to TRBD2. The CDR3 length is 15 residues. Germline CDR1 and CDR2: SGHTA and FQGNSA. V trimming: 5 bases; J trimming: 6 bases; junction bases outside the gene matches: 8. CDR3 in amino acids: CASSEWTSGALEQYF. CDR3 DNA sequence: TGTGCCAGCAGCGAGTGGACTAGCGGGGCGCTCGAGCAGTACTTC.

The gene calls are TRBV9 and TRBJ2-7, with D possibly TRBD1 on 5 matching bases. Germline V gene lookup returns CDR1 SGDLS and CDR2 YYNGEE. V lost 0 bases and J lost 3, with 13 bases in between. This CDR3 has 15 residues. CDR3 sequence reads: CASSVDAGQYYEQYF. The CDR3 coding sequence is TGTGCCAGCAGCGTAGATGCAGGGCAATACTACGAGCAGTACTTC.

This clone was counted only a few times. The chain carries TRBV4-2 and TRBJ2-7; D remains unclear. With 2 bases removed from V and 3 bases from J, the gap between germline ends came to 14 bases. The CDR3 length is 15 residues. From germline, CDR1 is LGHNA and CDR2 YNFKEQ. The CDR3: CASSQTEMIYYEQYF. The CDR3 DNA reads TGTGCCAGCAGCCAAACAGAAATGATTTACTACGAGCAGTACTTC.

This clone was counted once. The V gene is TRBV5-1, the J gene TRBJ2-5; unclear D gene. The germline V gene encodes CDR1 SGHRS and CDR2 YFSETQ. The CDR3 covers 12 residues. The V gene lost 5 bases and the J gene lost 1 base, with 6 bases spanning the gap. CDR3 sequence reads: CASSEVQETQYF. CDR3 nucleotides: TGCGCCAGCAGTGAGGTCCAAGAGACCCAGTACTTC. Combining the CDR3 with reference TRBV5-1 and TRBJ2-5 gives the whole variable domain KAGVTQTPRYLIKTRGQQVTLSCSPISGHRSVSWYQQTPGQGLQFLFEYFSETQRNKGNFPGRFSGRQFSNSRSEMNVSTLELGDSALYLCASSEVQETQYFGPGTRLLVL.

The CDR3 nucleotides are TGTGCCAGCAGCTTGAGGTATGGGGCAGCGGATACGCAGTATTTT. Translating it yields CASSLRYGAADTQYF. The chain combines TRBV5-6 with TRBJ2-3; possible D gene TRBD1, 5 bases. The V end lost 1 base, the J end lost 6 bases, and 15 bases lay between the germline ends. The CDR3 is 15 residues long. Germline loops: CDR1 SGHDT, CDR2 YYEEEE.

Details on this clone: Mismatch with germline at one junction end may stem from a read error. Other DNA variants within this sample encode the same CDR3. The V gene is TRBV30, the J gene TRBJ1-6, with a weak D call TRBD1 (5 bases). CDR3 length equals 12 residues. Looked up from germline, CDR1 is GTSNPN and CDR2 is SVGIG (reference sequence). CDR3 DNA: TGTGCCTGGGGTGACAGAAATTCCCCCCTCCACTTT. The encoded protein is CAWGDRNSPLHF. Together with reference TRBV30 and TRBJ1-6, the CDR3 gives the full variable domain: SQTIHQWPATLVQPVGSPLSLECTVEGTSNPNLYWYRQAAGRGLQLLFYSVGIGQISSEVPQNLSASRPQDRQFILSSKKLLLSDSGFYLCAWGDRNSPLHFGNGTRLTVT.

This clone was detected only once. The chain couples TRBV27 to TRBJ2-7, with 8 positions matching TRBD2. J gave up 6 bases and V 6 bases, and 13 bases lay outside the gene matches. The CDR3 contains 15 residues. CDR1 is MNHEY and CDR2 is SMNVEV in the germline V gene (reference sequence). The CDR3 loop reads CASRTGGAGRREQYF. Written as DNA, the CDR3 is TGTGCCAGCAGGACCGGGGGGGCTGGGAGGCGCGAGCAGTACTTC.

This rearrangement joins TRBV11-2 to TRBJ2-7; D is perhaps TRBD1 (5 bases). V lost 1 base and J 4 bases, leaving 8 bases between the germline ends. This CDR3 spans 13 amino acids. The germline V gene encodes CDR1 SGHAT and CDR2 FQNNGV. CDR3 nucleotide sequence: TGTGCCAGCAGCTTAGGCAGGGTTTACGAGCAGTACTTC. This sequence encodes CASSLGRVYEQYF.

In its sample, this clone was seen once. The chain has TRBV4-1 and TRBJ1-1, with D possibly TRBD1 on 6 matching bases. V lost 1 base and J lost 0, with 9 bases in between. CDR3 size: 15 residues. The V gene's germline CDR1 is MGHRA and CDR2 YSYEKL. CDR3 in DNA: TGCGCCAGCAGCCAAGTATCAGGGGTGAACACTGAAGCTTTCTTT. It yields the protein CASSQVSGVNTEAFF.

This clone was counted once. This chain connects TRBV7-9 to TRBJ2-3; D is possibly TRBD2 (6 bases). Trimming took off 5 bases at V and 5 bases at J, with 20 bases between the two ends. The CDR3 loop spans 16 amino acids. The germline CDR1 and CDR2 sequences are SEHNR and FQNEAQ (reference sequence). The CDR3, as DNA: TGTGCCAGCAGCCCAAGGGGACTTACCTTCGAAGATACGCAGTATTTT. Its protein product is CASSPRGLTFEDTQYF.

The chain combines TRBV2 with TRBJ2-1, with 10 bases fitting TRBD2. With 4 bases clipped from V and 6 bases from J, the junction kept 9 bases outside the gene matches. Germline V gives CDR1 SNHLY, CDR2 FYNNEI. The CDR3 totals 16 residues. The CDR3 sequence: CASSASSGTSANEQFF. The CDR3 bases are TGTGCCAGCAGTGCATCGTCCGGGACTAGCGCCAATGAGCAGTTCTTC.

This chain connects TRBV27 to TRBJ1-2; D uncertain. This CDR3 region has 12 residues. Germline lookup yields CDR1 MNHEY and CDR2 SMNVEV (reference sequence). Trimming pared 6 bases from V and 8 bases from J, leaving 13 bases between. The CDR3 region is CASSSGRTGYTF. CDR3 bases: TGTGCCAGCAGCTCTGGGAGGACGGGCTACACCTTC.

The V and J genes are TRBV9 and TRBJ1-1; D possibly corresponds to TRBD1 (5 bases). The CDR3 length is 17 residues. The V gene lost 0 bases and the J gene lost 1 base, with 16 bases spanning the gap. The germline gives CDR1 SGDLS, CDR2 YYNGEE. The CDR3 nucleotides are TGTGCCAGCAGCGTAGGGGCGGTTCCGGGGGAGAACACTGAAGCTTTCTTT. Translation gives CASSVGAVPGENTEAFF.

This clone appeared once. This rearrangement joins TRBV7-8 to TRBJ1-2, with no clear D. V gave up 5 bases and J gave up 2 bases, with 12 bases separating them. This CDR3 contains 14 residues. Germline V gene lookup returns CDR1 SGHVS and CDR2 FQNEAQ. For the CDR3, the DNA is TGTGCCAGCAGCCCCCTAGAGGGCAACTATGGCTACACCTTC. It encodes CASSPLEGNYGYTF.

J is TRBJ2-1 and V is TRBV7-9; no definite D call. Germline loops: CDR1 SEHNR, CDR2 FQNEAQ (reference sequence). The CDR3 is 13 amino acids. Trimming shortened V by 2 bases and J by 13 bases, and 15 bases separated the two germline ends. The DNA of the CDR3 is TGTGCCAGCAGCTTAAAAGTGGTGGGCCCTCAGTTCTTC. This sequence encodes CASSLKVVGPQFF.